This T cell receptor (beta chain) was identified in a study of CD8 T cells in ankylosing spondylitis. V lost 7 bases and J lost 7; bases outside the gene matches: 7. The CDR3 consists of 12 residues. CDR1 and CDR2 (germline): LNHNV, YYDKDF (reference sequence). TCRdb called the 5' RACE reads again in MiXCR, with one record for every CDR3 protein. The sample holds about 350,000 distinct CDR3 sequences, roughly 20% seen once. The clonotype was recovered from a male donor with ankylosing spondylitis or in good health (not recorded which). The genes are TRBV15 and TRBJ2-7; TRBD1 agrees at 7 bases. Sequencing input: blood, either unsorted or a sorted T cell fraction (not recorded which). CDR3 coding DNA: TGTGCCACCAAGGCGCCGACAGGGGAGCAGTACTTC. It encodes CATKAPTGEQYF.